The present entry profiles one TCR beta chain with its context. Its antigen is as yet unknown. Compared with germline, one end of the junction differs, possibly owing to a read error. The CDR3 runs to 14 residues. Germline V CDR1 and CDR2: SGHRS, YFSETQ. Semi-nested PCR with Nested Universal Primer A followed constant-region reverse priming of full-length variable regions. From the 5' RACE reads, TCRdb called clonotypes with MiXCR, one entry per CDR3 protein. The sample carries 35,000 to 50,000 distinct CDR3 sequences, approximately 28% recorded once. The memory fraction was CD4+CD45RO+CD25- cells. Study observations and caveats: Tumor Treg TCRs overlapped most with tumor naive CD4+ cells.

The sequence came from a female donor with breast cancer. Sequenced sample: tumor-infiltrating memory CD4+ T cells sorted from the breast tumor. Noted subset: memory CD4+ T cells, CD4+CD45RO+CD25-. The V and J genes are TRBV5-1 and TRBJ2-2, with D perhaps being TRBD1 or TRBD2 (6 bases each). DNA of the CDR3: TGCACCAGCAGCGGAGGGGGTGAGGACGGGGAGCTGTTTTTT. Protein sequence: CTSSGGGEDGELFF.